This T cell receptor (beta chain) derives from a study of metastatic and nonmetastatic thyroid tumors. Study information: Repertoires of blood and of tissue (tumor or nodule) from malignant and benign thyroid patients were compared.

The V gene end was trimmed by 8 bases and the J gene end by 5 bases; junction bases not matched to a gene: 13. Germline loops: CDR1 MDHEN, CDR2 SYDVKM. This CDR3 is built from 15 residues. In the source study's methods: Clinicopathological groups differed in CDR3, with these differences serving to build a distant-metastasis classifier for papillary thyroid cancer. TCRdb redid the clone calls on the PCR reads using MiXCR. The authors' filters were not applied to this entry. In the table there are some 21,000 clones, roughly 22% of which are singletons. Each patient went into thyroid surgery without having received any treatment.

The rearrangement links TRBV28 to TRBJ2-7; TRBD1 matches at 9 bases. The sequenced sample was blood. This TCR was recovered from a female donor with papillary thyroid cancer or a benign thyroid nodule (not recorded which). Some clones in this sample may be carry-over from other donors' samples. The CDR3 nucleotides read TGTGCCAGCCCGTGCCCGGGACAGGGTTGGGACGAGCAGTACTTC. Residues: CASPCPGQGWDEQYF.